A single sample gave rise to the 32 T cell receptor beta chains below, sequenced in a study of CD8 T cells in Susac syndrome. Random-hexamer reverse transcription was applied to roughly 0.5 to 1 ug RNA. TCRdb passed the immunoSEQ multiplex PCR reads through MiXCR, listing each CDR3 protein once. Found here are about 60,000 distinct CDR3 sequences, 94% of them singletons; the top ten hold 0.5% to 0.6%. Sequencing was performed on CD8+ T cells from PBMCs. These receptors were obtained from a human donor with multiple sclerosis.

The rearrangement joins TRBV20-1 to TRBJ2-7; the D is unclear. CDR3 size: 8 residues. Trimming took off 3 bases at V and 9 bases at J, with 3 bases between the two ends. Germline lookup yields CDR1 DFQATT and CDR2 SNEGSKA (reference sequence). CDR3 residues: CSASLQYF. Written as DNA, the CDR3 is TGCAGTGCTAGCTTGCAGTACTTC.

This rearrangement joins TRBV28 to TRBJ2-3; 11 bases map to TRBD2. The CDR3 spans 14 residues. The V and J ends lost 5 bases and 5 bases, in that order; junction bases with no gene match: 3. Germline assignment: CDR1 MDHEN and CDR2 SYDVKM. The CDR3 nucleotides read TGTGCCAGCAGTGAGCTAGCGGGGGGAGATACGCAGTATTTT. It is translated as CASSELAGGDTQYF.

The chain joins TRBV20-1 to TRBJ2-4; D not resolved. The CDR3 extends over 12 amino acids. V was shortened by 2 bases and J by 8 bases, with 10 bases between the two germline ends. Looked up from germline, CDR1 is DFQATT and CDR2 is SNEGSKA (reference sequence). The DNA for the CDR3 is TGCAGTGCTAGACCGCCAAGGGACATTCAGTACTTC. It encodes CSARPPRDIQYF.

The CDR3 DNA is TGTGCCAGCACACAAGCGGGGTCCACAGATACGCAGTATTTT. Translation gives CASTQAGSTDTQYF. The V call is TRBV3-1, the J call TRBJ2-3; 7 bases map to TRBD2. The length of the CDR3 is 14 residues. J gave up 2 bases and V 7 bases, and 6 bases lay outside the gene matches. The germline V gene encodes CDR1 LGHDT and CDR2 YNNKEL (reference sequence).

This chain links TRBV4-3 with TRBJ2-1, with 12 bases identical to TRBD2. With 4 bases clipped from V and 3 bases from J, the junction kept 4 bases outside the gene matches. This CDR3 contains 16 residues. CDR1 is LGHNA and CDR2 is YSLEER in the germline V gene. CDR3 amino acids: CASSPTSGGIYNEQFF. CDR3 bases: TGCGCCAGCAGCCCAACTAGCGGGGGGATCTACAATGAGCAGTTCTTC.

The rearrangement joins TRBV5-1 to TRBJ2-2, with 9 bases matching TRBD2. Per the germline V gene, CDR1 is SGHRS and CDR2 is YFSETQ. The V gene end was trimmed by 4 bases and the J gene end by 1 base; junction bases not matched to a gene: 5. This CDR3 contains 16 residues. CDR3 DNA: TGCGCCAGCAGCGATCCTAGCGGGGAGAACACCGGGGAGCTGTTTTTT. Protein: CASSDPSGENTGELFF.

This clonotype has a handful of counts. The V and J genes are TRBV29-1 and TRBJ2-3; TRBD1 aligns across 8 bases. The CDR3 is 15 residues long. The junction had 5 bases not matched to a gene; V was cut back by 1 base and J by 2 bases. Germline CDR1 SQVTM, CDR2 ANQGSEA. The CDR3 DNA sequence: TGCAGCGTTGAAGGGACAGGGATTCTCACAGATACGCAGTATTTT. Its translation is CSVEGTGILTDTQYF.

This chain joins TRBV5-4 and TRBJ1-2; D gene ambiguous. The germline V gene encodes CDR1 SGHNT and CDR2 YYREEE (reference sequence). The CDR3 runs to 14 residues. V was pared by 0 bases and J by 0 bases, with 6 bases between. In DNA form, the CDR3 reads TGTGCCAGCAGCTTGGGCCAGTCTAACTATGGCTACACCTTC. Residues: CASSLGQSNYGYTF.

This chain uses TRBV4-3 with TRBJ1-2, with D possibly being TRBD1 (5 bases). The CDR3 is 14 amino acids. CDR1 is LGHNA and CDR2 is YSLEER in the germline V gene. Trimming removed 0 bases at V and 7 bases at J, with 12 bases between. The CDR3 here is CASSQDARGSGYTF. In nucleotides, the CDR3 is TGCGCCAGCAGCCAAGATGCAAGGGGCTCTGGCTACACCTTC.

The chain couples TRBV30 to TRBJ2-5, with D tentatively TRBD1 (6 bases). CDR3 size: 13 residues. CDR1 is GTSNPN and CDR2 is SVGIG in the germline V gene (reference sequence). The V end was cut by 5 bases, the J end by 4 bases, with 14 bases between. The DNA of the CDR3 is TGTGCCTGGGATACAGGGTTAAGAGAGACCCAGTACTTC. The encoded protein is CAWDTGLRETQYF.

The chain links TRBV29-1 to TRBJ2-1, with TRBD1 matching 9 bases. From germline, CDR1 is SQVTM and CDR2 ANQGSEA. CDR3 length: 12 residues. V lost 7 bases and J lost 7; bases outside the gene matches: 5. The CDR3, as DNA: TGCAGCGGCGGACAGGGGATTAATGAGCAGTTCTTC. Translated, it gives CSGGQGINEQFF.

In this sample, this clonotype turned up a few times. The rearrangement joins TRBV13 to TRBJ2-7, with D possibly TRBD2 on 6 matching bases. Germline assignment: CDR1 PRHDT and CDR2 FYEKMQ (reference sequence). The CDR3 loop spans 15 amino acids. V was trimmed by 3 bases and J by 4 bases, leaving 16 bases between them. DNA for the CDR3: TGTGCCAGCAGCTTCCCCGGGGGAGGAGAGTACGAGCAGTACTTC. It codes for CASSFPGGGEYEQYF.

The chain joins TRBV4-1 to TRBJ2-7; D may correspond to TRBD1 or TRBD2 (5 bases each). V shed 4 bases and J shed 7 bases, with 20 bases lying between them. Looked up from germline, CDR1 is MGHRA and CDR2 is YSYEKL. This CDR3 region has 15 residues. The chain's CDR3 is CASSPIKGTKTEQYF. The CDR3 DNA follows: TGCGCCAGCAGCCCCATAAAGGGGACCAAGACAGAGCAGTACTTC.

The chain has TRBV24-1 and TRBJ2-7; D call uncertain. The CDR3 length is 10 residues. V dropped 7 bases and J dropped 4 bases, with 4 bases sitting between them. Germline V lookup: CDR1 KGHDR, CDR2 SFDVKD. The CDR3 sequence is CATSSYEQYF. The CDR3 region has the DNA TGTGCCACCAGCTCTTACGAGCAGTACTTC.

This rearrangement joins TRBV29-1 to TRBJ2-1; TRBD2 matches at 15 bases. Trimming took 7 bases from V and 7 from J; bases not matched to a gene: 14. The germline gives CDR1 SQVTM, CDR2 ANQGSEA. This CDR3 spans 17 amino acids. CDR3 sequence: CSARGGLAGGPQNEQFF. The CDR3 DNA reads as TGCAGCGCCCGAGGTGGACTAGCGGGGGGGCCTCAAAATGAGCAGTTCTTC.

V usage is TRBV3-1 and J usage is TRBJ2-7, with TRBD1 matching over 9 bases. J gave up 7 bases and V 0 bases, and 7 bases lay outside the gene matches. CDR1 is LGHDT and CDR2 is YNNKEL in the germline V gene (reference sequence). This CDR3 is built from 15 residues. CDR3 sequence: CASSQERTGAEEQYF. The CDR3 nucleotides read TGTGCCAGCAGCCAAGAAAGGACAGGGGCAGAGGAGCAGTACTTC.

The chain combines TRBV4-2 with TRBJ2-3, with 8 bases that match TRBD2. From germline, CDR1 is LGHNA and CDR2 YNFKEQ. CDR3 length equals 18 residues. V lost 0 bases and J lost 6; bases outside the gene matches: 14. The CDR3 reads CASSQELTRAGGWDTQYF. CDR3 in DNA: TGTGCCAGCAGCCAAGAACTAACAAGGGCGGGAGGTTGGGATACGCAGTATTTT.

The chain is built from TRBV7-9 and TRBJ2-4, with TRBD2 matching 8 bases. Unmatched junction bases numbered 9, after V lost 7 bases and J lost 1 base. This CDR3 is built from 16 residues. The germline gives CDR1 SEHNR, CDR2 FQNEAQ (reference sequence). Here the CDR3 DNA reads TGTGCCAGCACCCAACAAGCGGGAGAGGCCAAAAACATTCAGTACTTC. It encodes CASTQQAGEAKNIQYF.

The chain has TRBV4-3 and TRBJ2-6; D might be TRBD2 (5 bases). The V and J ends lost 0 bases and 1 base respectively, with 7 bases between them. Germline V gene sequence: CDR1 LGHNA, CDR2 YSLEER. The CDR3 has 16 residues. CDR3 sequence reads: CASSQDRRSGANVLTF. The DNA of the CDR3 is TGCGCCAGCAGCCAAGATCGGAGGTCTGGGGCCAACGTCCTGACTTTC.

The rearrangement joins TRBV20-1 to TRBJ1-2; no reliable D call. This CDR3 is 10 amino acids long. The germline V gene has CDR1 DFQATT and CDR2 SNEGSKA (reference sequence). V lost 4 bases to trimming and J lost 6 bases, with 6 bases between them. The CDR3 spells CSAIQNGYTF. Written as DNA, the CDR3 is TGCAGTGCTATTCAGAATGGCTACACCTTC.

The chain recombines TRBV28 with TRBJ1-2; D is unresolved. This CDR3 has 14 amino acids. V lost 0 bases and J 5 bases, leaving 10 bases between the germline ends. Germline assignment: CDR1 MDHEN and CDR2 SYDVKM. The DNA of the CDR3 is TGTGCCAGCAGTTTATGGAGGGCCGATTATGGCTACACCTTC. Protein product: CASSLWRADYGYTF.

This chain connects TRBV28 to TRBJ1-5; TRBD1 might be the D (5 bases). CDR3 length: 14 amino acids. Trimming took off 5 bases at V and 7 bases at J, with 15 bases between the two ends. Germline V gene data show CDR1 as MDHEN and CDR2 as SYDVKM. CDR3 protein: CASSLSQGEQPQHF. The CDR3 nucleotides read TGTGCCAGCAGTCTCTCCCAGGGAGAGCAGCCCCAGCATTTT.

J is TRBJ2-3 and V is TRBV7-3, with a tentative D call TRBD2 (6 bases). CDR3 length: 15 amino acids. The V gene lost 5 bases and the J gene lost 4 bases, with 16 bases spanning the gap. CDR1 and CDR2 from the germline V gene are SGHTA and FQGTGA. The CDR3 bases are TGTGCCAGCAGCCCCCCGGGTGGAGGGCCAGATACGCAGTATTTT. It is translated as CASSPPGGGPDTQYF.

The chain links TRBV5-1 to TRBJ2-5, with D tentatively TRBD2 (6 bases). V lost 4 bases, J lost 0 bases, and 13 bases lay in between. CDR3 length: 15 amino acids. Germline V gene data show CDR1 as SGHRS and CDR2 as YFSETQ. The CDR3 coding sequence is TGCGCCAGCAGCATTAGCGGTGGTGACCAAGAGACCCAGTACTTC. This sequence encodes CASSISGGDQETQYF.

V and J are TRBV5-1 and TRBJ1-1; D is undetermined. V lost 3 bases, J lost 0 bases, and 9 bases lay in between. CDR3 size: 14 residues. In germline, CDR1 is SGHRS, CDR2 YFSETQ. The CDR3: CASSSDGLNTEAFF. CDR3 in DNA: TGCGCCAGCAGCTCAGATGGGTTGAACACTGAAGCTTTCTTT.

The chain recombines TRBV27 with TRBJ1-4; D is ambiguous. Trimming took off 11 bases at V and 4 bases at J, with 14 bases between the two ends. CDR1 is MNHEY and CDR2 is SMNVEV in the germline V gene (reference sequence). The CDR3 totals 13 residues. CDR3 sequence (DNA): TGTGCCTCCGCCCCGCAAAATAATGAAAAACTGTTTTTT. Residues: CASAPQNNEKLFF.

V usage is TRBV7-9 and J usage is TRBJ1-5; tentatively, D is TRBD1 (6 bases). Trimming left V 5 bases short and J 8 bases short, with 13 bases between. Per the germline V gene, CDR1 is SEHNR and CDR2 is FQNEAQ (reference sequence). This CDR3 comprises 13 residues. CDR3 in DNA: TGTGCCAGCAGCGCTAAAGGGGGAGAGCCCCAGCATTTT. Residues: CASSAKGGEPQHF.

The V call is TRBV28, the J call TRBJ1-2; 12 bases fit TRBD1. Germline CDR1 MDHEN, CDR2 SYDVKM. Trimming removed 3 bases from V and 8 bases from J; junction bases left unmatched: 10. The CDR3 loop spans 16 amino acids. The CDR3 coding sequence is TGTGCCAGCAGTTTCCTGCAGGGACAGGGGGCTCGGGGCTACACCTTC. It encodes CASSFLQGQGARGYTF.

This clonotype was counted only a few times. This chain links TRBV27 with TRBJ2-7; D call uncertain. The germline gives CDR1 MNHEY, CDR2 SMNVEV (reference sequence). The V gene lost 4 bases and the J gene lost 0 bases, with 4 bases spanning the gap. The CDR3 is 12 residues long. Here the CDR3 reads CASSSSSYEQYF. CDR3 bases: TGTGCCAGCAGTTCTAGCTCCTACGAGCAGTACTTC.

The chain couples TRBV20-1 to TRBJ2-1; D unclear. This CDR3 spans 12 amino acids. CDR1 and CDR2 from the germline V gene are DFQATT and SNEGSKA (reference sequence). The ends were cut back, 1 base at V and 8 bases at J, with 9 bases in the middle. The CDR3 here is CSARGVVDEQFF. The CDR3 coding sequence is TGCAGTGCTAGAGGGGTAGTCGATGAGCAGTTCTTC.

The chain is built from TRBV9 and TRBJ2-7; TRBD2 might be the D (5 bases). V was trimmed by 4 bases and J by 5 bases, leaving 19 bases between them. The CDR3 sequence is 15 residues long. Germline lookup yields CDR1 SGDLS and CDR2 YYNGEE. The CDR3 is CASSLSGVGSHEQYF. Written as DNA, the CDR3 is TGTGCCAGCAGCCTAAGCGGTGTGGGGAGCCACGAGCAGTACTTC.

This sequence joins TRBV12-3 or TRBV12-4 and TRBJ2-1, with TRBD1 matching 10 bases. V lost 7 bases, J lost 4 bases, and 1 base stayed unmatched. The CDR3 covers 13 residues. The DNA of the CDR3 is TGTGCCAGCACGGGACAGGGGTACAATGAGCAGTTCTTC. Translated, it gives CASTGQGYNEQFF.